These 19 T cell receptor beta chains were all obtained from the same sample, sequenced in a study of regulatory T cells in long-lasting Graves disease (dated by TCRdb to the early 2020s). The sample's time point label is to be understood as: newly diagnosed GD, antithyroid drugs for less than 3 months. For both TCR sequencing and RNA sequencing, RNA was extracted from PBMCs in TRIzol. The method was multiplex PCR. Sequencer: Illumina HiSeq 4000. To build TCR beta libraries, CDR3 regions were amplified by Arm-PCR using iRepertoire HTBI primers. The public reads were reprocessed in TCRdb via fastp at Q25 and MiXCR, keeping in-frame beta chains. Identical CDR3 protein sequences are pooled into one entry, listed with their most common genes and DNA. This sample is represented by roughly 520,000 distinct CDR3 sequences; more than 10% of them were singletons. Together, the top ten hold roughly 9.3% of the sample.

This same sample was also taken into another study, of T cells in Graves' hyperthyroidism and ophthalmopathy.

The specimen was peripheral blood mononuclear cells (PBMCs), collected at new diagnosis, from a patient treated with antithyroid drugs. These receptors came from a woman aged 30 to 39 with Graves disease. Donor details come from another sample of the same person, matched by shared clones.

Many counts were recorded for this clonotype. The chain couples TRBV5-1 to TRBJ1-1; the D is unclear. V was clipped by 3 bases and J by 3 bases, with 9 bases between them. There are 13 residues in the CDR3. Germline lookup yields CDR1 SGHRS and CDR2 YFSETQ. The CDR3 reads CASSSQEDTEAFF. The CDR3 DNA reads TGCGCCAGCAGCTCTCAGGAGGACACTGAAGCTTTCTTT.

The CDR3 DNA reads TGTGCCAGCCGCCAGCCCTACAATGAGCAGTTCTTC. Amino acids: CASRQPYNEQFF. This sequence joins TRBV2 and TRBJ2-1; D remains ambiguous. The V gene lost 8 bases and the J gene lost 2 bases, with 7 bases spanning the gap. Germline CDR1 reads SNHLY; CDR2 reads FYNNEI. The CDR3 totals 12 residues.

This clonotype was counted many times. This chain joins TRBV7-8 and TRBJ2-4, with TRBD2 matching over 14 bases. V lost 5 bases to trimming and J lost 2 bases; unmatched junction nucleotides: 8. The germline V gene encodes CDR1 SGHVS and CDR2 FQNEAQ. The CDR3 runs to 18 residues. The CDR3 DNA follows: TGTGCCAGCAGCCCGGACCGGACTAGCGGGAGGTCCAAAAACATTCAGTACTTC. Its translation is CASSPDRTSGRSKNIQYF.

The sample holds a few counts of this clonotype. V and J are TRBV14 and TRBJ1-2, with D unresolved. The CDR3 is 13 residues long. Trimming pared 1 base from V and 4 bases from J, leaving 7 bases between. Looked up from germline, CDR1 is SGHDN and CDR2 is FVKESK. The CDR3: CASSQGVLYGYTF. CDR3 nucleotides: TGTGCCAGCAGCCAAGGGGTCCTCTATGGCTACACCTTC.

This clonotype was recorded many times. The chain links TRBV6-1 to TRBJ1-1, with TRBD1 identical over 8 bases. CDR3 length: 16 amino acids. Germline CDR1 MNHNS, CDR2 SASEGT. Losses at the gene ends were 6 bases for V and 2 bases for J; bases not matched to a gene: 11. In DNA form, the CDR3 reads TGTGCCAGCAGCCTTTCCCGGACAGGGACAAACACTGAAGCTTTCTTT. Translated: CASSLSRTGTNTEAFF.

Comments on this clonotype: A read error may account for a junction end that differs from germline. V usage is TRBV13 and J usage is TRBJ2-3; D not resolved. Germline assignment: CDR1 PRHDT and CDR2 FYEKMQ (reference sequence). The CDR3 spans 13 residues. CDR3 sequence (DNA): TGTGTCAGCAGCCTCGCCCTCGCAGATACGCAGTATTTT. Its protein is CVSSLALADTQYF.

At least ten counts were recorded for this clonotype. The chain is built from TRBV2 and TRBJ2-7; D is undetermined. The CDR3 is made up of 11 amino acids. From germline, CDR1 is SNHLY and CDR2 FYNNEI. With 7 bases removed from V and 4 bases from J, the gap between germline ends came to 8 bases. CDR3 DNA: TGTGCCAGCACACGACTGTACGAGCAGTACTTC. This codes for CASTRLYEQYF.

This clonotype was counted ten times or more. The chain links TRBV12-3 or TRBV12-4 to TRBJ2-6; 10 positions match TRBD1. Trimming at V came to 5 bases and at J to 0 bases, leaving 10 bases not matched to a gene. The CDR3 has 19 amino acids. CDR3 bases: TGTGCCAGCAGTCCCCCGACAGGGGGCGTTAACTCTGGGGCCAACGTCCTGACTTTC. Its translation: CASSPPTGGVNSGANVLTF.

This clonotype appeared many times. The chain combines TRBV3-1 with TRBJ2-1, with D possibly matching TRBD2 (6 bases). This CDR3 region has 15 residues. Germline V lookup: CDR1 LGHDT, CDR2 YNNKEL (reference sequence). The V end was cut by 6 bases, the J end by 4 bases, with 16 bases between. CDR3 residues: CASSVGSPPYNEQFF. The CDR3 bases are TGTGCCAGCAGTGTCGGGAGTCCCCCATACAATGAGCAGTTCTTC.

V gene TRBV28 combines with J gene TRBJ2-7, with D maybe TRBD1 (6 bases). V was cut by 4 bases and J by 1 base, with 23 bases left in between. CDR1 is MDHEN, CDR2 SYDVKM, per germline. The CDR3 has 18 amino acids. This CDR3 reads CASSYYAPRAGASYEQYF. In DNA, the CDR3 is TGTGCCAGCAGTTATTATGCCCCTCGGGCAGGGGCTTCCTACGAGCAGTACTTC.

This clonotype showed up many times. This sequence joins TRBV6-1 and TRBJ1-1, with D possibly being TRBD1 (5 bases). This CDR3 is 12 amino acids long. V lost 7 bases, J lost 3 bases, and 9 bases lay in between. Germline CDR1 reads MNHNS; CDR2 reads SASEGT. As DNA, the CDR3 is TGTGCCAGCACCCAGGGATACACTGAAGCTTTCTTT. Its translation: CASTQGYTEAFF.

This clonotype showed up just a few times. The chain combines TRBV24-1 with TRBJ2-1; tentatively, D is TRBD1 (6 bases). Deletions cut 4 bases from V and 4 bases from J, with 22 bases between. The CDR3 runs 18 residues. Germline V gene data show CDR1 as KGHDR and CDR2 as SFDVKD. In nucleotides, the CDR3 is TGTGCCACCAGTGAATCCCCCCACACAGGGCTACTATACAATGAGCAGTTCTTC. The encoded protein is CATSESPHTGLLYNEQFF.

This clonotype was detected ten times or more. The rearrangement joins TRBV19 to TRBJ1-1; maybe TRBD1 (6 bases). CDR1 LNHDA and CDR2 SQIVND come from the germline V gene (reference sequence). The V gene lost 6 bases and the J gene lost 4 bases, with 18 bases spanning the gap. The CDR3 spans 15 residues. In DNA, the CDR3 is TGTGCCAGTAGCCGACCTGCAGGGGATCTCACTGAAGCTTTCTTT. Its protein product is CASSRPAGDLTEAFF.

This clonotype was found many times. This chain connects TRBV6-2 or TRBV6-3 to TRBJ2-3, with D possibly TRBD2 on 6 matching bases. V was shortened by 5 bases and J by 6 bases, with 24 bases between the two germline ends. The CDR3 is 17 residues long. CDR1 MNHEY and CDR2 SVGEGT come from the germline V gene. The CDR3 is CASSRGVLAHARDTQYF. The DNA of the CDR3 is TGTGCCAGCAGTCGTGGAGTACTAGCCCACGCACGGGATACGCAGTATTTT.

This rearrangement joins TRBV20-1 to TRBJ1-1; a weak D match, TRBD1 (5 bases). The CDR3 is made up of 16 amino acids. Germline CDR1 reads DFQATT; CDR2 reads SNEGSKA (reference sequence). V lost 1 base, J lost 3 bases, and 18 bases lay in between. CDR3 nucleotides: TGCAGTGCTAGAGTGGGGGGGGTTGGGGTTTACACTGAAGCTTTCTTT. Its protein product is CSARVGGVGVYTEAFF.

Of note for this clonotype: A much larger clone sits a single nucleotide away, making a read error possible. V is TRBV20-1 and J is TRBJ2-1; TRBD2 aligns across 10 bases. The germline V gene has CDR1 DFQATT and CDR2 SNEGSKA (reference sequence). This CDR3 contains 15 residues. This CDR3 is CSARDPSGRGIEHFF. The CDR3 DNA is TGCAGTGCTAGAGATCCCAGCGGGAGGGGTATTGAGCACTTCTTC.

The chain links TRBV27 to TRBJ2-1; D remains ambiguous. Trimming took 7 bases from V and 10 from J, leaving 23 bases between them. Germline assignment: CDR1 MNHEY and CDR2 SMNVEV (reference sequence). This CDR3 comprises 15 residues. CDR3: CASTASHINSPEQFF. CDR3 in DNA: TGTGCCAGCACCGCATCCCATATAAATAGCCCAGAGCAGTTCTTC.

This clonotype appeared many times. V gene TRBV6-2 or TRBV6-3 combines with J gene TRBJ2-1; 14 bases match TRBD2. There are 20 residues in the CDR3. The ends lost 5 bases at V and 2 bases at J; junction bases unmatched: 14. Germline V CDR1 and CDR2: MNHEY, SVGEGT. Written as DNA, the CDR3 is TGTGCCAGCAGTCAACCCGAAGCCGAGACTAGCGGGAGGGCCTACAATGAGCAGTTCTTC. It encodes CASSQPEAETSGRAYNEQFF.

This clonotype was seen repeatedly, ten times or more. This chain joins TRBV12-3 or TRBV12-4 and TRBJ2-7; D tentatively fits TRBD1 or TRBD2 (5 bases each). The CDR3 is made up of 13 amino acids. The ends were cut back, 0 bases at V and 4 bases at J, with 7 bases in the middle. CDR3 in DNA: TGTGCCAGCAGTTTAGCAGAGGGGTACGAGCAGTACTTC. Protein sequence: CASSLAEGYEQYF.